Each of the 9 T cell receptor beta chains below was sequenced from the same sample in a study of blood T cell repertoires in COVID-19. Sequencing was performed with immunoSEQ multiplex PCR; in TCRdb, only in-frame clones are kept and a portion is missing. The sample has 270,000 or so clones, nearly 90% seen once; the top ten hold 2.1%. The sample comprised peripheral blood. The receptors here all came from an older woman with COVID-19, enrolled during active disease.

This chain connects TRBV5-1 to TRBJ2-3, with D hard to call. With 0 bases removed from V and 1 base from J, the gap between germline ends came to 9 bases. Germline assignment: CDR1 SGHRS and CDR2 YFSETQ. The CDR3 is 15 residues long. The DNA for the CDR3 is TGCGCCAGCAGCTTGGGTGTCACAGGCACAGATACGCAGTATTTT. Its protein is CASSLGVTGTDTQYF. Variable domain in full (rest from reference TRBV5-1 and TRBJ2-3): KAGVTQTPRYLIKTRGQQVTLSCSPISGHRSVSWYQQTPGQGLQFLFEYFSETQRNKGNFPGRFSGRQFSNSRSEMNVSTLELGDSALYLCASSLGVTGTDTQYFGPGTRLTVL.

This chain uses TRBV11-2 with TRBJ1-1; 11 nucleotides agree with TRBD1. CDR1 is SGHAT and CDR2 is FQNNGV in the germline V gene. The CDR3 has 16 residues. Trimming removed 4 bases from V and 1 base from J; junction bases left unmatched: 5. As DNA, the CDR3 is TGTGCCAGCAGCTGGGGACAGGGGGTCGGGAACACTGAAGCTTTCTTT. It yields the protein CASSWGQGVGNTEAFF. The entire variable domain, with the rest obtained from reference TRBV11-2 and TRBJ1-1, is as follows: EAGVAQSPRYKIIEKRQSVAFWCNPISGHATLYWYQQILGQGPKLLIQFQNNGVVDDSQLPKDRFSAERLKGVDSTLKIQPAKLEDSAVYLCASSWGQGVGNTEAFFGQGTRLTVV.

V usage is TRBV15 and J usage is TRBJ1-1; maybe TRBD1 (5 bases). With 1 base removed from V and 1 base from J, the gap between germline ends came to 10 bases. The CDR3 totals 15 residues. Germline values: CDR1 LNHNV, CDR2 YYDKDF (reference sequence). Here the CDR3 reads CATSRGGAANTEAFF. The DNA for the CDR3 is TGTGCCACCAGCAGAGGCGGGGCCGCGAACACTGAAGCTTTCTTT. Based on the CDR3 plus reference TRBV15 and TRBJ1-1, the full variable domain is DAMVIQNPRYQVTQFGKPVTLSCSQTLNHNVMYWYQQKSSQAPKLLFHYYDKDFNNEADTPDNFQSRRPNTSFCFLDIRSPGLGDTAMYLCATSRGGAANTEAFFGQGTRLTVV.

The CDR3 nucleotides are TGTGCCAGCAGTGTATACCTCGGGACTAGCACAGATACGCAGTATTTT. Protein product: CASSVYLGTSTDTQYF. The rearrangement joins TRBV6-2 or TRBV6-3 to TRBJ2-3; the D gene is possibly TRBD2 (6 bases). Germline V gene data show CDR1 as MNHEY and CDR2 as SVGEGT. CDR3 length: 16 residues. Trimming shortened V by 5 bases and J by 0 bases, and 15 bases separated the two germline ends.

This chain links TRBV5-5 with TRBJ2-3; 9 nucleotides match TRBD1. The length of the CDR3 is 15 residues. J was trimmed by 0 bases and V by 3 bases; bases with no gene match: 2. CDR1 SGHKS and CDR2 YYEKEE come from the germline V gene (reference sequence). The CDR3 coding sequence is TGTGCCAGCAGCTACGGGACAGGGAGCACAGATACGCAGTATTTT. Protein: CASSYGTGSTDTQYF.

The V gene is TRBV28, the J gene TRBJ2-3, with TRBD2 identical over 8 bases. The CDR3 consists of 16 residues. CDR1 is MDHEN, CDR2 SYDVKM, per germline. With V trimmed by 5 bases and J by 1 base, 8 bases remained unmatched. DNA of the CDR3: TGTGCCAGCAGTGGCGGGGTTAGCGGGGGCACAGATACGCAGTATTTT. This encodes CASSGGVSGGTDTQYF.

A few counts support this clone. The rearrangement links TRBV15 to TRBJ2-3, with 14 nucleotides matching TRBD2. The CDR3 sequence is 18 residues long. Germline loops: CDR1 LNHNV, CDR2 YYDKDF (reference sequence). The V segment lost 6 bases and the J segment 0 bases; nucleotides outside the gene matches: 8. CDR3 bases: TGTGCCACCAGGAGCCGGACTAGCGGGGGGATTAGCACAGATACGCAGTATTTT. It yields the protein CATRSRTSGGISTDTQYF.

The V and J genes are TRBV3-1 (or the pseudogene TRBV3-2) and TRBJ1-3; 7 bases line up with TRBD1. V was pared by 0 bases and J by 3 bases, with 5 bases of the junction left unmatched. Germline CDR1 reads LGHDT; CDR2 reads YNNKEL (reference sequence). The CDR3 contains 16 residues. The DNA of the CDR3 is TGTGCCAGCAGCCAAGATGACAGGGCCCTTGGAAACACCATATATTTT. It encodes CASSQDDRALGNTIYF.

The CDR3 nucleotides are TGTGCCAGCAGCTTAGGTCGTCTAACTTTCTTT. Amino acids: CASSLGRLTFF. The chain is built from TRBV7-9 and TRBJ1-1; D unclear. Looked up from germline, CDR1 is SEHNR and CDR2 is FQNEAQ (reference sequence). V was cut by 1 base and J by 12 bases, with 9 bases left in between. The CDR3 length is 11 residues.